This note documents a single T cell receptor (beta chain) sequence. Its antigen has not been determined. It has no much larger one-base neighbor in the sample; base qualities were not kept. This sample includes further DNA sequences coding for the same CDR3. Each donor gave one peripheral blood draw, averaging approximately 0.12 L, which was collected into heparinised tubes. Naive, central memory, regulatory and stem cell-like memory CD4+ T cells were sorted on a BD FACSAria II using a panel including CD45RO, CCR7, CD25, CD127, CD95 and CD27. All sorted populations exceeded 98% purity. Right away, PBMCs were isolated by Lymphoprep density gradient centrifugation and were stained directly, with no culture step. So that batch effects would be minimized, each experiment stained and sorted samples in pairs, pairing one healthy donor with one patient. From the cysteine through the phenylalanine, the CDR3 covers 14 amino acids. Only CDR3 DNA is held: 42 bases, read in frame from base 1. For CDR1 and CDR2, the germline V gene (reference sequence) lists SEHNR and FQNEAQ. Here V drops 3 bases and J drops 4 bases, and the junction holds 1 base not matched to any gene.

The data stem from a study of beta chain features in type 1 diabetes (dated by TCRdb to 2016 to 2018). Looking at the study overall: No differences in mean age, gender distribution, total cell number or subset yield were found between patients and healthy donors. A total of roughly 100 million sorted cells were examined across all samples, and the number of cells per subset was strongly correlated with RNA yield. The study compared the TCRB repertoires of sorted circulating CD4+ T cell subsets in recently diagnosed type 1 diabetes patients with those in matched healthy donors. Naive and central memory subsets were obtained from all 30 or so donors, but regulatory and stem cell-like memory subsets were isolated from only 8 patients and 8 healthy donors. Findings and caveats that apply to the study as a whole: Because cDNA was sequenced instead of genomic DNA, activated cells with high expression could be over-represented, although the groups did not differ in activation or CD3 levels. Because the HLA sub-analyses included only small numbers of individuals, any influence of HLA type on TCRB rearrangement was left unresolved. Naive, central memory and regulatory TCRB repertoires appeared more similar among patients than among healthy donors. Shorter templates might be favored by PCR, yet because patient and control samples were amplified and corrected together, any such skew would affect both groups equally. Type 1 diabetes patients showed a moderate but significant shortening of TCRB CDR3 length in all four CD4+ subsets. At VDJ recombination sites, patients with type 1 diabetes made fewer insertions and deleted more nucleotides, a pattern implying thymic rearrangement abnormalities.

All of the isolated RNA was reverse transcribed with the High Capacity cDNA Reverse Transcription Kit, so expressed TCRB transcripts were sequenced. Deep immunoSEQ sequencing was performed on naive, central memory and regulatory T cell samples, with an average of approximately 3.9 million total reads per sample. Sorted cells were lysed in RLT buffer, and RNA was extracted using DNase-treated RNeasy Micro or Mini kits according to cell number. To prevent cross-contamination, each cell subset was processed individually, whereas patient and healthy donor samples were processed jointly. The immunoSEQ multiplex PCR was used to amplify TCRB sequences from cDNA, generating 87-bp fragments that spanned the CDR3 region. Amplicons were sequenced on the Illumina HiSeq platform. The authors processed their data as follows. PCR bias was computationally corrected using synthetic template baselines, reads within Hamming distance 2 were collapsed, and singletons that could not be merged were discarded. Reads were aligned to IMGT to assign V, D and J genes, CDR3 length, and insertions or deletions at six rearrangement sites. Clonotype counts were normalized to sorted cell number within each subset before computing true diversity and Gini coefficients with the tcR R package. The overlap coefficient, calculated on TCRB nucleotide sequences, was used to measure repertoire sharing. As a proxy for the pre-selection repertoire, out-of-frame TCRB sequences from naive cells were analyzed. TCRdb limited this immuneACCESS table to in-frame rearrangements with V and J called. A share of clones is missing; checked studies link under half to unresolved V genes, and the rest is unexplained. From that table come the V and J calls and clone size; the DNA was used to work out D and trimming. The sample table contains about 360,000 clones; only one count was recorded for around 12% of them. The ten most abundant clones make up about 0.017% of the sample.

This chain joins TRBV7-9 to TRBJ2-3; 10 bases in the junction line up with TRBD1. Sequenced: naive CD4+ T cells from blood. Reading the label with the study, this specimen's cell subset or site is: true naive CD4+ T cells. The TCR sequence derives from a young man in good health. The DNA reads TGTGCCAGCAGCTTTGGACAGGGGGCAGATACGCAGTATTTT. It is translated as CASSFGQGADTQYF.